This TCR beta chain was retrieved from a study of T cell repertoires in cytomegalovirus infection. Across the study: Both CMV infection and a matching HLA type were indicated by public TCR beta signatures.

This clonotype was seen more than once but under ten times. Its antigen is unidentified. Study-wide results and caveats: What dominated the ex vivo response were HLA-C-restricted CMV-specific TCR beta clonotypes.

Each CDR3 protein gets one entry after TCRdb re-called the reads with MiXCR. The sample holds around 100,000 distinct CDR3 sequences, 20% to 30% seen once. Per the germline V gene, CDR1 is MNHEY and CDR2 is SVGEGT. The CDR3 contains 19 residues. V was shortened by 6 bases and J by 0 bases, with 24 bases between the two germline ends. This sequence originates from a human donor in good health (CMV status not recorded). Some clones in this sample may be carry-over from other donors' samples. This rearrangement joins TRBV6-2 or TRBV6-3 to TRBJ1-5; a weak D match, TRBD1 (6 bases). Sequencing was done on a sample of CD8+ T cells from PBMCs. The CDR3 region is CASRKGPGANSYSNQPQHF. The CDR3 DNA sequence: TGTGCCAGCAGAAAAGGGCCGGGGGCGAATTCTTATAGCAATCAGCCCCAGCATTTT.